The 17 T cell receptor beta chains listed next were all sequenced from one sample in a study of blood T cell repertoires in COVID-19. The assay was immunoSEQ multiplex PCR, and TCRdb's table has in-frame clones only and misses some. The table shows 200,000 to 250,000 clones, with more than 80% occurring only once. Sequencing was done on a sample of peripheral blood. These TCRs come from a man aged 25-45 years with COVID-19, enrolled during active disease.

This chain connects TRBV5-4 to TRBJ2-3; D is perhaps TRBD2 (6 bases). V lost 4 bases, J lost 4 bases, and 28 bases lay in between. The CDR3 covers 19 residues. From germline, CDR1 is SGHNT and CDR2 YYREEE (reference sequence). The CDR3 bases are TGTGCCAGCAGCCGAAAAAAGGGTGCCGGGAGTCCCTACCCAGATACGCAGTATTTT. Protein product: CASSRKKGAGSPYPDTQYF.

CDR3 loop: CASSGGTGQIYGYTF. The CDR3 region has the DNA TGTGCCAGCAGCGGAGGGACAGGTCAAATCTATGGCTACACCTTC. The genes are TRBV9 and TRBJ1-2; 8 bases are shared with TRBD1. Germline loops: CDR1 SGDLS, CDR2 YYNGEE. V was clipped by 3 bases and J by 4 bases; unmatched bases: 8. The CDR3 loop spans 15 amino acids.

The gene calls are TRBV5-1 and TRBJ1-3; tentative D call: TRBD1 (5 bases). This CDR3 has 15 residues. Germline V gives CDR1 SGHRS, CDR2 YFSETQ. Trimming stripped 0 bases from V and 4 bases from J, with 11 bases between. The CDR3 here is CASSLADQGGNTIYF. CDR3 nucleotide sequence: TGCGCCAGCAGCTTGGCCGACCAGGGAGGAAACACCATATATTTT.

This chain connects TRBV18 to TRBJ2-1; TRBD2 matches 7 bases. V trimming: 6 bases; J trimming: 4 bases; junction bases outside the gene matches: 9. Germline lookup yields CDR1 KGHSH and CDR2 LQKENI. CDR3 length: 15 residues. CDR3 bases: TGTGCCAGCTCCCGCTCGGCGGGGGATTACAATGAGCAGTTCTTC. Encoded protein: CASSRSAGDYNEQFF.

V gene TRBV11-2 combines with J gene TRBJ2-2; maybe TRBD2 (5 bases). Between the trimmed V and J ends, which lost 6 bases and 6 bases, there was a span of 20 bases. Germline CDR1 and CDR2: SGHAT and FQNNGV. This CDR3 comprises 16 residues. CDR3 residues: CASRPSSSFRSGELFF. DNA for the CDR3: TGTGCCAGCAGACCTAGCTCCTCGTTTAGGTCCGGGGAGCTGTTTTTT.

V gene TRBV6-2 or TRBV6-3 combines with J gene TRBJ1-2, with 9 bases that match TRBD1. CDR3 length: 16 residues. Trimming removed 3 bases from V and 8 bases from J; junction bases left unmatched: 13. The germline gives CDR1 MNHEY, CDR2 SVGEGT. CDR3 DNA: TGTGCCAGCAGTTATTCCGGGACAGGGATCGTCGCGGGCTACACCTTC. It encodes CASSYSGTGIVAGYTF.

The chain couples TRBV6-6 to TRBJ1-2; D is ambiguous. The V gene's germline CDR1 is MNHNY and CDR2 SVGAGI (reference sequence). Deletions cut 0 bases from V and 6 bases from J, with 14 bases between. The CDR3 is 15 amino acids. CDR3 residues: CASSYSRTAGDGYTF. For the CDR3, the DNA is TGTGCCAGCAGTTACTCTAGGACGGCCGGGGATGGCTACACCTTC.

The rearrangement links TRBV6-5 to TRBJ2-7; 12 bases map to TRBD1. Germline V gives CDR1 MNHEY, CDR2 SVGAGI. There are 14 residues in the CDR3. The J segment lost 4 bases and the V segment lost 6 bases, leaving 4 bases of the junction unmatched. The CDR3 bases are TGTGCCAGCAGGGGACAGGGGGCGCAGTACGAGCAGTACTTC. Protein product: CASRGQGAQYEQYF.

The chain joins TRBV5-6 to TRBJ2-7; TRBD2 is a possible D gene (5 bases). The V gene lost 7 bases and the J gene lost 0 bases, with 17 bases spanning the gap. The CDR3 has 15 amino acids. Germline V gives CDR1 SGHDT, CDR2 YYEEEE. CDR3 sequence (DNA): TGTGCCAGCGCAGAGGGTTGGGGTAGCTCCTACGAGCAGTACTTC. This codes for CASAEGWGSSYEQYF.

This clone has just one count. The V call is TRBV6-5, the J call TRBJ1-6, with D tentatively TRBD1 (6 bases). The germline CDR1 and CDR2 sequences are MNHEY and SVGAGI. The CDR3 totals 14 residues. Trimming left V 2 bases short and J 9 bases short, with 11 bases between. The CDR3 protein is CASSYRDIGSPLHF. CDR3 nucleotide sequence: TGTGCCAGCAGTTACCGGGACATCGGTTCACCCCTCCACTTT.

This clone was observed a handful of times. The chain joins TRBV6-5 to TRBJ1-2; 7 bases map to TRBD1. This CDR3 has 11 residues. Germline CDR1 reads MNHEY; CDR2 reads SVGAGI. J lost 7 bases, V lost 10 bases, and 6 bases had no gene match. CDR3 loop: CATRQGAGYTF. The DNA for the CDR3 is TGTGCCACCCGACAGGGCGCTGGCTACACCTTC.

This clone was seen once. This chain links TRBV27 with TRBJ1-5; weak D call: TRBD1 (6 bases). The CDR3 length is 18 residues. Trimming stripped 1 base from V and 4 bases from J, with 20 bases between. The V gene's germline CDR1 is MNHEY and CDR2 SMNVEV (reference sequence). CDR3: CASSLWPPDDRLNQPQHF. In DNA form, the CDR3 reads TGTGCCAGCAGTTTATGGCCACCCGACGACAGGCTAAATCAGCCCCAGCATTTT.

CDR3 nucleotide sequence: TGTGCCAGCAGCGGTGACAGGTTAATGGGGAGCAATCAGCCCCAGCATTTT. Protein: CASSGDRLMGSNQPQHF. The V and J genes are TRBV5-5 and TRBJ1-5, with D tentatively TRBD1 (6 bases). The V end lost 4 bases, the J end lost 1 base, and 18 bases lay between the germline ends. The length of the CDR3 is 17 residues. Germline values: CDR1 SGHKS, CDR2 YYEKEE (reference sequence).

This CDR3 reads CASSSRGRGNTIYF. The CDR3 DNA reads TGTGCCAGCAGCTCCAGGGGGCGAGGAAACACCATATATTTT. This chain links TRBV5-6 with TRBJ1-3; 8 positions match TRBD1. The CDR3 spans 14 residues. Germline V gene sequence: CDR1 SGHDT, CDR2 YYEEEE. The J segment lost 4 bases and the V segment lost 3 bases, leaving 3 bases of the junction unmatched.

CDR3 sequence (DNA): TGCGCCAGCAGTCGGGTACAGGGGGACAATTCACCCCTCCACTTT. This translates into CASSRVQGDNSPLHF. The chain employs TRBV23-1 and TRBJ1-6, with 8 bases fitting TRBD1. TRBV23-1 is an ORF, with its function uncertain. With V trimmed by 4 bases and J by 7 bases, 6 bases remained unmatched. The CDR3 spans 15 residues.

The rearrangement links TRBV7-2 to TRBJ2-7, with 7 bases identical to TRBD1. Trimming at V came to 5 bases and at J to 3 bases, leaving 7 bases not matched to a gene. The CDR3 spans 14 residues. Germline CDR1 SGHTA, CDR2 FQGNSA. This CDR3 reads CASSPGTAVYEQYF. The CDR3 nucleotides read TGTGCCAGCAGCCCCGGGACAGCAGTCTACGAGCAGTACTTC. Drawing the rest from reference TRBV7-2 and TRBJ2-7, the complete variable domain is GAGVSQSPSNKVTEKGKDVELRCDPISGHTALYWYRQSLGQGLEFLIYFQGNSAPDKSGLPSDRFSAERTGGSVSTLTIQRTQQEDSAVYLCASSPGTAVYEQYFGPGTRLTVT.

V and J are TRBV18 and TRBJ1-2; D is possibly TRBD1 (5 bases). Germline V gene lookup returns CDR1 KGHSH and CDR2 LQKENI. V was cut by 3 bases and J by 6 bases, with 14 bases left in between. The CDR3 spans 14 residues. The CDR3 nucleotides are TGTGCCAGCTCACCTACGGCAGGGTACGATGGCTACACCTTC. Translation gives CASSPTAGYDGYTF.